The rows below give T cell receptor beta chains drawn from one sample of a study of CD8+CD57+ T cells in acquired aplastic anemia. TCRdb called the reads again in MiXCR, with one record for every CDR3 protein. This table has 450,000 to 600,000 distinct CDR3 sequences, around 30% appearing once. The sample was sorted CD4+, CD8+, or CD8+CD57+ T cells (not recorded which) from PBMCs. The receptors originated from a human donor with aplastic anemia. CDR3s include the opening cysteine and the closing phenylalanine or tryptophan. D genes are given only for firm matches. Some rows have no size entry. The others give once, few or many, or a class for an expanded clone.

D: TRBD1
size: few
J: TRBJ2-2
V: TRBV9
CDR3: CASIQGTDSTGELFF

D: -
size: -
J: TRBJ1-3
V: TRBV10-3
CDR3: CAISDQPAANYGYTIYF

D: -
size: few
J: TRBJ1-1
V: TRBV20-1
CDR3: CSAGLRGLGNTEAFF

D: -
size: few
J: TRBJ1-3
V: TRBV7-8
CDR3: CASSPRDVRGTIYF

D: TRBD1
size: -
J: TRBJ2-1
V: TRBV7-3
CDR3: CASSVTGKYEQFF

D: -
size: many
J: TRBJ1-1
V: TRBV7-2
CDR3: CASSQVILNEAFF

D: -
size: once
J: TRBJ1-3
V: TRBV15
CDR3: CATSRDLASVSSGNTIYF

D: TRBD1
size: -
J: TRBJ2-2
V: TRBV15
CDR3: CATSRGGQGAGTGELFF

D: -
size: -
J: TRBJ1-6
V: TRBV2
CDR3: CASNPGTPPLHF

D: -
size: few
J: TRBJ2-7
V: TRBV30
CDR3: CAWSGLSSYEQYF

D: -
size: many
J: TRBJ2-6
V: TRBV19
CDR3: CASSISFATGANVLTF

D: -
size: few
J: TRBJ1-2
V: TRBV30
CDR3: CAWNFPGRDGYTF

D: -
size: many
J: TRBJ2-7
V: TRBV12-3/TRBV12-4
CDR3: CASSQGQAGIEQYF

D: TRBD1
size: -
J: TRBJ2-3
V: TRBV19
CDR3: CASSRDREDTQYF

D: -
size: -
J: TRBJ1-6
V: TRBV6-2/TRBV6-3
CDR3: CASSYSIFRGGLGSPLHF

D: TRBD2
size: -
J: TRBJ2-1
V: TRBV27
CDR3: CASSLLVLAGPTREQFF

D: TRBD2
size: many
J: TRBJ2-1
V: TRBV24-1
CDR3: CATSDFPGGPDEQFF

D: TRBD2
size: -
J: TRBJ2-1
V: TRBV20-1
CDR3: CSASASGYNEQFF

D: -
size: many
J: TRBJ1-2
V: TRBV4-1
CDR3: CASSQGTAGYTF